Below, 8 T cell receptor beta chains from the same sample are listed, as sequenced in a study of Tregs in tolerant kidney transplant recipients. TCRdb's copy holds only in-frame clones and misses some; the assay was immunoSEQ multiplex PCR. The sample lists more than 25,000 clones, over 65% occurring once. No antigen has been identified for these receptors. Sequencing input: Tregs from blood cultured with allogeneic cells. These receptors originate from a human donor in good health.

V and J are TRBV10-2 and TRBJ2-7; 7 bases are a match to TRBD2. The CDR3 has 13 residues. The germline V gene encodes CDR1 WSHSY and CDR2 SAAADI. J gave up 3 bases and V 3 bases, and 2 bases lay outside the gene matches. The CDR3 is CASSELAIYEQYF. The CDR3 DNA reads TGCGCCAGCAGTGAACTAGCGATCTACGAGCAGTACTTC.

This clone was observed a few times. This sequence joins TRBV6-6 and TRBJ2-2; D uncertain. This CDR3 region has 12 residues. Trimming took off 4 bases at V and 7 bases at J, with 7 bases between the two ends. Per the germline V gene, CDR1 is MNHNY and CDR2 is SVGAGI (reference sequence). In DNA, the CDR3 is TGTGCCAGCAGTTTCCCGGGCGGGGAGCTGTTTTTT. Its translation is CASSFPGGELFF.

V and J are TRBV7-9 and TRBJ1-5; D call uncertain. This CDR3 has 12 residues. Trimming pared 8 bases from V and 2 bases from J, leaving 7 bases between. The V gene's germline CDR1 is SEHNR and CDR2 FQNEAQ (reference sequence). CDR3 sequence: CASQSRNQPQHF. The CDR3 nucleotides are TGTGCCAGCCAATCCCGCAATCAGCCCCAGCATTTT.

The CDR3 reads CASSSGQRGYTF. The CDR3 bases are TGTGCCAGCAGCTCGGGACAAAGGGGCTACACCTTC. The chain recombines TRBV7-2 with TRBJ1-2, with a possible D match to TRBD1 (6 bases). The CDR3 has 12 residues. Germline V gene data show CDR1 as SGHTA and CDR2 as FQGNSA. V shed 4 bases and J shed 8 bases, with 11 bases lying between them.

This chain uses TRBV18 with TRBJ2-2; tentatively, D is TRBD1 (6 bases). CDR1 and CDR2 (germline): KGHSH, LQKENI. With 5 bases removed from V and 0 bases from J, the gap between germline ends came to 13 bases. CDR3 size: 16 residues. The CDR3 DNA sequence: TGTGCCAGCTCAACCGACAGGCCCGCGAACACCGGGGAGCTGTTTTTT. Its translation: CASSTDRPANTGELFF.

V is TRBV5-5 and J is TRBJ2-1; TRBD1 might be the D (6 bases). Deletions cut 0 bases from V and 10 bases from J, with 17 bases between. Germline V gives CDR1 SGHKS, CDR2 YYEKEE (reference sequence). This CDR3 region has 15 residues. As DNA, the CDR3 is TGTGCCAGCAGCTTGGGGTCAGGGACACCGGCGGAGCAGTTCTTC. It yields the protein CASSLGSGTPAEQFF.

The sample holds one count of this clone. The chain couples TRBV30 to TRBJ2-5; the match to TRBD2 covers 8 bases. Germline V lookup: CDR1 GTSNPN, CDR2 SVGIG (reference sequence). V shed 0 bases and J 4 bases; nucleotides not matched to a gene: 7. This CDR3 comprises 15 residues. The CDR3 region is CAWSVSGGERETQYF. The CDR3 DNA is TGTGCCTGGAGTGTGAGCGGGGGAGAGAGAGAGACCCAGTACTTC.

The J gene is TRBJ1-2, the V gene TRBV2; 8 positions agree with TRBD1. CDR3 length: 15 residues. J was trimmed by 5 bases and V by 7 bases; bases with no gene match: 12. Germline CDR1 and CDR2: SNHLY and FYNNEI. The chain's CDR3 is CASKEDGQGNYGYTF. The CDR3 DNA follows: TGTGCCAGCAAGGAGGATGGACAGGGAAATTATGGCTACACCTTC.